The T cell receptor beta chain described here comes from a study of T cells in Graves' hyperthyroidism and ophthalmopathy. The CDR3 has 14 amino acids. V lost 7 bases to trimming and J lost 0 bases; unmatched junction nucleotides: 4. As to this clonotype: What it binds is unknown.

Regarding the study as a whole: Most thyroid clonotypes expanded above 0.001 appeared in blood too.

RNA transcripts served as the template for amplifying TCR beta CDR3 regions. HTBI primers were used for first-round RT-PCR of the TCR CDR3. TCRdb independently ran MiXCR on the multiplex PCR reads; one entry per CDR3 protein. The sample yields around 300,000 distinct CDR3 sequences, over 20% seen once. V and J are TRBV12-3 or TRBV12-4 and TRBJ2-3; TRBD2 aligns across 7 bases. This receptor was identified in a man aged 25-45 years with Graves' ophthalmopathy. Source material: blood. The CDR3 is CASTSGHSTDTQYF. The CDR3 DNA is TGTGCCAGCACTAGCGGTCACAGCACAGATACGCAGTATTTT.